These T cell receptor beta chains were read from a single sample in a study of T cell responses to AZD1222 COVID-19 vaccine. Generated by immunoSEQ multiplex PCR, the TCRdb table keeps only in-frame clones and is missing some. The data hold around 120,000 clones, with 88% observed a single time. The specimen was peripheral blood, collected on day 0 of MenACWY control vaccination. The source is an adult in good health. Both conserved end residues are part of each CDR3. A D gene is named only where the DNA matches it firmly. Where a row states a size, it is once, few, many or the class of an expanded clone; other rows omit it.

d_call: -
clone_size: -
j_call: TRBJ1-4
v_call: TRBV30
cdr3_aa: CAWSVQGEKLFF
cdr3_nt: TGTGCCTGGAGTGTACAGGGTGAAAAACTGTTTTTT

d_call: -
clone_size: -
j_call: TRBJ2-7
v_call: TRBV20-1
cdr3_aa: CSAHQGDEQYF
cdr3_nt: TGCAGTGCTCATCAGGGAGACGAGCAGTACTTC

d_call: -
clone_size: -
j_call: TRBJ2-1
v_call: TRBV5-1
cdr3_aa: CASSQDGLSYNEQFF
cdr3_nt: TGCGCCAGCAGCCAAGACGGTCTTTCCTACAATGAGCAGTTCTTC

d_call: -
clone_size: -
j_call: TRBJ1-1
v_call: TRBV6-5
cdr3_aa: CASSSGGAGNTEAFF
cdr3_nt: TGTGCCAGCAGTTCCGGGGGGGCGGGCAACACTGAAGCTTTCTTT

d_call: -
clone_size: -
j_call: TRBJ2-3
v_call: TRBV7-8
cdr3_aa: CASSLARRFRTDTQYF
cdr3_nt: TGTGCCAGCAGCTTAGCGAGAAGGTTTCGGACAGATACGCAGTATTTT

d_call: -
clone_size: -
j_call: TRBJ1-1
v_call: TRBV3-1/TRBV3-2
cdr3_aa: CASSQRPGAISEAFF
cdr3_nt: TGTGCCAGCAGCCAGCGTCCGGGCGCTATCTCGGAAGCTTTCTTT

d_call: -
clone_size: -
j_call: TRBJ1-6
v_call: TRBV30
cdr3_aa: CAWSGGRNSPLHF
cdr3_nt: TGTGCCTGGAGTGGAGGCAGGAATTCACCCCTCCACTTT

d_call: TRBD1
clone_size: -
j_call: TRBJ2-2
v_call: TRBV6-6
cdr3_aa: CASSLQGADTGELFF
cdr3_nt: TGTGCCAGCAGTCTGCAGGGGGCGGACACCGGGGAGCTGTTTTTT

d_call: -
clone_size: -
j_call: TRBJ1-3
v_call: TRBV30
cdr3_aa: CAWSSDGNTIYF
cdr3_nt: TGTGCCTGGAGTTCAGATGGAAACACCATATATTTT

d_call: -
clone_size: -
j_call: TRBJ2-3
v_call: TRBV11-2
cdr3_aa: CASSLNTWRDTQYF
cdr3_nt: TGTGCCAGCAGCTTAAACACCTGGCGGGATACGCAGTATTTT

d_call: -
clone_size: -
j_call: TRBJ2-7
v_call: TRBV27
cdr3_aa: CASSFNGYEQYF
cdr3_nt: TGTGCCAGCAGTTTCAACGGTTACGAGCAGTACTTC

d_call: TRBD1
clone_size: few
j_call: TRBJ1-2
v_call: TRBV2
cdr3_aa: CASSGQGSHYGYTF
cdr3_nt: TGTGCCAGCAGCGGACAGGGAAGTCACTATGGCTACACCTTC

d_call: TRBD2
clone_size: -
j_call: TRBJ2-1
v_call: TRBV28
cdr3_aa: CASSSPKEQRGSYNEQFF
cdr3_nt: TGTGCCAGCAGCTCTCCCAAGGAACAGCGGGGCTCCTACAATGAGCAGTTCTTC

d_call: TRBD1
clone_size: -
j_call: TRBJ2-2
v_call: TRBV6-5
cdr3_aa: CASSLGQGSTGELFF
cdr3_nt: TGTGCCAGCTCCCTAGGACAGGGCTCTACGGGGGAGCTGTTTTTT

d_call: -
clone_size: -
j_call: TRBJ1-5
v_call: TRBV21-1
cdr3_aa: CASSKVRGPGKRSQPQHF
cdr3_nt: TGTGCCAGCAGCAAAGTCCGGGGGCCAGGGAAAAGGAGTCAGCCCCAGCATTTT

d_call: -
clone_size: -
j_call: TRBJ2-6
v_call: TRBV24-1
cdr3_aa: CAADKSGANVLTF
cdr3_nt: TGTGCCGCTGACAAATCTGGGGCCAACGTCCTGACTTTC

d_call: -
clone_size: -
j_call: TRBJ1-4
v_call: TRBV6-1
cdr3_aa: CASSRDFNEKLFF
cdr3_nt: TGTGCCAGCAGCCGGGATTTTAATGAAAAACTGTTTTTT

d_call: TRBD1
clone_size: -
j_call: TRBJ2-1
v_call: TRBV7-9
cdr3_aa: CASSSFRTGLNEQFF
cdr3_nt: TGTGCCAGCAGCTCTTTTCGGACAGGGTTAAATGAGCAGTTCTTC

d_call: -
clone_size: -
j_call: TRBJ2-2
v_call: TRBV6-5
cdr3_aa: CASRSFGELFF
cdr3_nt: TGTGCCAGCAGGAGTTTCGGGGAGCTGTTTTTT

d_call: TRBD2
clone_size: -
j_call: TRBJ2-1
v_call: TRBV9
cdr3_aa: CASSVDNPGGPKDEQFF
cdr3_nt: TGTGCCAGCAGCGTAGACAACCCGGGAGGGCCTAAGGATGAGCAGTTCTTC

d_call: -
clone_size: -
j_call: TRBJ1-1
v_call: TRBV19
cdr3_aa: CASSFSTGQAFF
cdr3_nt: TGTGCCAGTAGTTTTTCGACAGGACAAGCTTTCTTT

d_call: -
clone_size: -
j_call: TRBJ1-3
v_call: TRBV11-2
cdr3_aa: CASSPLRDNTIYF
cdr3_nt: TGTGCCAGCAGCCCTCTGAGGGACAACACCATATATTTT

d_call: -
clone_size: -
j_call: TRBJ2-5
v_call: TRBV28
cdr3_aa: CASSHGRIALEDQETQYF
cdr3_nt: TGTGCCAGCAGTCACGGCCGGATTGCTTTGGAAGACCAAGAGACCCAGTACTTC

d_call: -
clone_size: -
j_call: TRBJ2-5
v_call: TRBV29-1
cdr3_aa: CSFWDVFETQYF
cdr3_nt: TGCAGCTTCTGGGATGTATTTGAGACCCAGTACTTC

d_call: TRBD1
clone_size: -
j_call: TRBJ1-2
v_call: TRBV2
cdr3_aa: CASSGAVRGQGAPGYTF
cdr3_nt: TGTGCCAGCAGCGGGGCAGTGAGGGGACAGGGGGCGCCTGGCTACACCTTC

d_call: TRBD2
clone_size: -
j_call: TRBJ2-7
v_call: TRBV7-9
cdr3_aa: CASSSPLGGGASYEQYF
cdr3_nt: TGTGCCAGCAGCTCCCCGTTGGGCGGGGGAGCCTCCTACGAGCAGTACTTC

d_call: -
clone_size: -
j_call: TRBJ1-6
v_call: TRBV20-1
cdr3_aa: CSASMDYNSPLHF
cdr3_nt: TGCAGTGCTAGTATGGATTATAATTCACCCCTCCACTTT

d_call: TRBD1
clone_size: -
j_call: TRBJ1-1
v_call: TRBV7-9
cdr3_aa: CASSLAGTGGTEAFF
cdr3_nt: TGTGCCAGCAGCTTAGCCGGGACAGGGGGCACTGAAGCTTTCTTT

d_call: -
clone_size: -
j_call: TRBJ2-7
v_call: TRBV5-1
cdr3_aa: CASSFAQGAYEQYF
cdr3_nt: TGCGCCAGCAGCTTCGCCCAGGGAGCCTACGAGCAGTACTTC

d_call: -
clone_size: few
j_call: TRBJ1-1
v_call: TRBV27
cdr3_aa: CASSLSGHMNTEAFF
cdr3_nt: TGTGCCAGCAGTCTATCTGGACACATGAACACTGAAGCTTTCTTT

d_call: TRBD2
clone_size: -
j_call: TRBJ2-7
v_call: TRBV14
cdr3_aa: CASSPLAGGPYEQYF
cdr3_nt: TGTGCCAGCAGCCCCCTTGCGGGAGGGCCCTACGAGCAGTACTTC

d_call: TRBD2
clone_size: -
j_call: TRBJ2-3
v_call: TRBV5-4
cdr3_aa: CASSLAGGSTDTQYF
cdr3_nt: TGTGCCAGCAGCCTAGCGGGAGGGAGCACAGATACGCAGTATTTT

d_call: TRBD1
clone_size: -
j_call: TRBJ1-4
v_call: TRBV2
cdr3_aa: CASSDGDSNEKLFF
cdr3_nt: TGTGCCAGCAGTGATGGGGACAGTAATGAAAAACTGTTTTTT

d_call: -
clone_size: -
j_call: TRBJ2-1
v_call: TRBV2
cdr3_aa: CASSDWYQTDNEQFF
cdr3_nt: TGTGCCAGCAGTGACTGGTACCAGACCGACAATGAGCAGTTCTTC

d_call: -
clone_size: -
j_call: TRBJ1-5
v_call: TRBV28
cdr3_aa: CASSSLKGGGNQPQHF
cdr3_nt: TGTGCCAGCAGCTCCCTTAAGGGGGGAGGCAATCAGCCCCAGCATTTT

d_call: -
clone_size: -
j_call: TRBJ2-6
v_call: TRBV9
cdr3_aa: CASSGTVSGANVLTF
cdr3_nt: TGTGCCAGCAGCGGTACAGTCTCTGGGGCCAACGTCCTGACTTTC

d_call: -
clone_size: -
j_call: TRBJ2-7
v_call: TRBV19
cdr3_aa: CASSRSGENYEQYF
cdr3_nt: TGTGCCAGTAGCAGGTCAGGGGAGAATTACGAGCAGTACTTC

d_call: TRBD2
clone_size: -
j_call: TRBJ2-7
v_call: TRBV5-1
cdr3_aa: CASSPRGSSGSYEQYF
cdr3_nt: TGCGCCAGCAGCCCCCGAGGGAGTAGCGGGAGCTACGAGCAGTACTTC

d_call: -
clone_size: many
j_call: TRBJ2-6
v_call: TRBV30
cdr3_aa: CAWSVGGSGANVLTF
cdr3_nt: TGTGCCTGGAGTGTAGGGGGCTCTGGGGCCAACGTCCTGACTTTC

d_call: -
clone_size: -
j_call: TRBJ2-7
v_call: TRBV10-1
cdr3_aa: CASSESSGQYF
cdr3_nt: TGCGCCAGCAGTGAGAGCTCGGGGCAGTACTTC

d_call: TRBD2
clone_size: -
j_call: TRBJ2-3
v_call: TRBV19
cdr3_aa: CASTPLGGIRVTDTQYF
cdr3_nt: TGTGCCAGTACCCCATTGGGGGGGATCCGGGTCACAGATACGCAGTATTTT

d_call: -
clone_size: -
j_call: TRBJ1-2
v_call: TRBV30
cdr3_aa: CAWSHPAETYGYTF
cdr3_nt: TGTGCCTGGAGTCACCCGGCAGAAACTTATGGCTACACCTTC

d_call: -
clone_size: -
j_call: TRBJ2-6
v_call: TRBV3-1/TRBV3-2
cdr3_aa: CASSKTGASSGANVLTF
cdr3_nt: TGTGCCAGCAGCAAAACCGGGGCCAGCTCTGGGGCCAACGTCCTGACTTTC

d_call: TRBD1
clone_size: -
j_call: TRBJ2-7
v_call: TRBV5-1
cdr3_aa: CASSPGTVSYEQYF
cdr3_nt: TGCGCCAGCAGTCCCGGGACAGTGTCCTACGAGCAGTACTTC

d_call: TRBD1
clone_size: few
j_call: TRBJ1-1
v_call: TRBV29-1
cdr3_aa: CSVSETGGSEAFF
cdr3_nt: TGCAGCGTTTCCGAGACAGGGGGTTCTGAAGCTTTCTTT

d_call: -
clone_size: -
j_call: TRBJ1-1
v_call: TRBV6-2/TRBV6-3
cdr3_aa: CASSSPTRAQAFF
cdr3_nt: TGTGCCAGCAGTTCCCCTACGAGGGCGCAAGCTTTCTTT

d_call: -
clone_size: -
j_call: TRBJ2-7
v_call: TRBV28
cdr3_aa: CASTRFGEQYF
cdr3_nt: TGTGCCAGCACCCGCTTTGGGGAGCAGTACTTC

d_call: -
clone_size: -
j_call: TRBJ2-2
v_call: TRBV2
cdr3_aa: CASSGRQLNTGELFF
cdr3_nt: TGTGCCAGCAGTGGGAGACAGTTGAACACCGGGGAGCTGTTTTTT

d_call: -
clone_size: once
j_call: TRBJ2-6
v_call: TRBV24-1
cdr3_aa: CATSDSTQTGANVLTF
cdr3_nt: TGTGCCACCAGTGATTCGACCCAAACGGGGGCCAACGTCCTGACTTTC

d_call: -
clone_size: once
j_call: TRBJ2-7
v_call: TRBV19
cdr3_aa: CASAGLHSYEQYF
cdr3_nt: TGTGCCAGTGCGGGACTCCATTCCTACGAGCAGTACTTC

d_call: TRBD2
clone_size: -
j_call: TRBJ2-5
v_call: TRBV10-2
cdr3_aa: CASRSGQGLAAIETQYF
cdr3_nt: TGCGCCAGCAGGTCCGGGCAGGGACTAGCGGCTATAGAGACCCAGTACTTC

d_call: TRBD1
clone_size: -
j_call: TRBJ2-5
v_call: TRBV4-1
cdr3_aa: CASSHPRDRGQETQYF
cdr3_nt: TGCGCCAGCAGCCATCCCCGGGACAGGGGGCAAGAGACCCAGTACTTC

d_call: -
clone_size: -
j_call: TRBJ1-2
v_call: TRBV28
cdr3_aa: CASRTPEQYVGYTF
cdr3_nt: TGTGCCAGCAGGACGCCCGAACAGTACGTGGGCTACACCTTC

d_call: -
clone_size: -
j_call: TRBJ1-1
v_call: TRBV10-2
cdr3_aa: CASSESRVNTEAFF
cdr3_nt: TGCGCCAGCAGTGAGTCCCGGGTAAACACTGAAGCTTTCTTT

d_call: TRBD1
clone_size: -
j_call: TRBJ1-2
v_call: TRBV6-5
cdr3_aa: CASSQRQGPGYGYTF
cdr3_nt: TGTGCCAGCAGCCAAAGACAGGGCCCAGGGTATGGCTACACCTTC